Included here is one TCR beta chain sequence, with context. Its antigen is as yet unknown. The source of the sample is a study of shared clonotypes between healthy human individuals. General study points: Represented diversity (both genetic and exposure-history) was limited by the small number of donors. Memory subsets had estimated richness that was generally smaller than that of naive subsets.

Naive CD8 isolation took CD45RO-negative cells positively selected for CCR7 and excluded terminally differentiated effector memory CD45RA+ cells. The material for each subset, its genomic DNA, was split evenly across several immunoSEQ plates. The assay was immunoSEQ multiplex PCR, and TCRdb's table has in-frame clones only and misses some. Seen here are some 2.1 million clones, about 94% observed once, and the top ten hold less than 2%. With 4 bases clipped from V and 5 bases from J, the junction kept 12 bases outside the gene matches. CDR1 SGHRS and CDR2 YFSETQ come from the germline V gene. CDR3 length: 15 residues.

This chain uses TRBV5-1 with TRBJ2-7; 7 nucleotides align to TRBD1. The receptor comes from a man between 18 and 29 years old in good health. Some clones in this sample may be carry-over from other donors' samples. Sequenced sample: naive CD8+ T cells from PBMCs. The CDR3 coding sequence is TGCGCCAGCAGCCCCCAGGGACAGTTTTTCCACGAGCAGTACTTC. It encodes CASSPQGQFFHEQYF.